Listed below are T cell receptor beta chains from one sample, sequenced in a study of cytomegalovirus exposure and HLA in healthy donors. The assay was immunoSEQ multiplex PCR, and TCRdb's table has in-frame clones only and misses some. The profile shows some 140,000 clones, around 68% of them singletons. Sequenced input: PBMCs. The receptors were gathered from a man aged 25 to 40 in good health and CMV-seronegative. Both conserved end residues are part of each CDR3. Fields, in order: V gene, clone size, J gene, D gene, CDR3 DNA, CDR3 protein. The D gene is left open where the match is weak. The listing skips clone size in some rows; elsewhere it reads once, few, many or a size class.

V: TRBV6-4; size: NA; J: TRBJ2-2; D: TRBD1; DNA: TGTGCCAGCAGTGAACAGGGGCCGGGCACCGGGGAGCTGTTTTTT; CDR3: CASSEQGPGTGELFF
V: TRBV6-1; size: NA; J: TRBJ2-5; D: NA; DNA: TGTGCCAGCAATGACCCCGGGGAGACCCAGTACTTC; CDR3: CASNDPGETQYF
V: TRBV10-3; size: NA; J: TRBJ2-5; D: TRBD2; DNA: TGTGCCATCAGTGACTGGGGGGGGGTCCAAGAGACCCAGTACTTC; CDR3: CAISDWGGVQETQYF
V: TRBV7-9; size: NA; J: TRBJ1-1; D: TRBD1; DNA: TGTGCCAGCAGCTCGGACAGGGCGAACACTGAAGCTTTCTTT; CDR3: CASSSDRANTEAFF
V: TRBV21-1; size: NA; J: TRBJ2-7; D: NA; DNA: TGTGCCAGCAGCAAGAAATCGGGACAGCCCTACTACGAGCAGTACTTC; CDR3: CASSKKSGQPYYEQYF
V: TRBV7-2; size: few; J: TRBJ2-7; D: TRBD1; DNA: TGTGCCAGCAGCCAATCCAGACAGGGGACTTCCTACGAGCAGTACTTC; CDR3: CASSQSRQGTSYEQYF
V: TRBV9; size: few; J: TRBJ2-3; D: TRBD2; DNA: TGTGCCAGCAGCGTAAGGGGACTAGCGGGGACAGATACGCAGTATTTT; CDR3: CASSVRGLAGTDTQYF
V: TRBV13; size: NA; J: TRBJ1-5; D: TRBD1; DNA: TGTGCCAGCAGCGGGACAGGAGGCAATCAGCCCCAGCATTTT; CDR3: CASSGTGGNQPQHF
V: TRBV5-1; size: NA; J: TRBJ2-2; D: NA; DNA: TGCGCCAGCAGCTTTACAGGTGAACACACCGGGGAGCTGTTTTTT; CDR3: CASSFTGEHTGELFF
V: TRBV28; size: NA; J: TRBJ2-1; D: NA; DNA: TGTGCCAGCAGCTCAACAGGGTCCCCCTACAATGAGCAGTTCTTC; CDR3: CASSSTGSPYNEQFF
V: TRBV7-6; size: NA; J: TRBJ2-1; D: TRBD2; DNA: TGTGCCAGCAGCTTAGCGGGGGGGGTGTCCTACAATGAGCAGTTCTTC; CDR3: CASSLAGGVSYNEQFF
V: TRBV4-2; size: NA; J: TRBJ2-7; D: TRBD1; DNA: TGTGCCAGCAGCCGCACGACAGGGTCCTACGAGCAGTACTTC; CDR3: CASSRTTGSYEQYF
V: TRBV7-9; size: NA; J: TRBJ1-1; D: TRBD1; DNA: TGTGCCAGCAGCTCGCTCAGGGGGCGCGTGGGCAACACTGAAGCTTTCTTT; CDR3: CASSSLRGRVGNTEAFF
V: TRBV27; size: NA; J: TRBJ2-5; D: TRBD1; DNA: TGTGCCAGCAGTTCGATTCGGACAGGGATCGGGCAAGAGACCCAGTACTTC; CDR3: CASSSIRTGIGQETQYF
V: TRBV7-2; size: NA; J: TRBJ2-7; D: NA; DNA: TGTGCCAGCAGCTCCAGGGTCGGACACGAGCAGTACTTC; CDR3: CASSSRVGHEQYF
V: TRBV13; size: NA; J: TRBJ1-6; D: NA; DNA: TGTGCCAGCAGCCATGGACACCCGTTTTCACCCCTCCACTTT; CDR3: CASSHGHPFSPLHF
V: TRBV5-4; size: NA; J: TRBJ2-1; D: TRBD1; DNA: TGTGCCAGCAGCTTCCCAGGGGGCGCGAGGAATGAGCAGTTCTTC; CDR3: CASSFPGGARNEQFF
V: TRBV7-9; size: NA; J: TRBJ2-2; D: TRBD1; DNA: TGTTCCAGCACCATGACCGGGACAGCTACGAACACCGGGGAGCTGTTTTTT; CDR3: CSSTMTGTATNTGELFF
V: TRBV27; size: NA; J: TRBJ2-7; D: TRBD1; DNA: TGTGCCAGCAGTTTGGCAGGGGGCTTCTACGAGCAGTACTTC; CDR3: CASSLAGGFYEQYF
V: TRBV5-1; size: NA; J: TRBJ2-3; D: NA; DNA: TGCGCCAGCAGCCCCGAGCCCCCTACGCGGGGGCGTACAGATACGCAGTATTTT; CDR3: CASSPEPPTRGRTDTQYF
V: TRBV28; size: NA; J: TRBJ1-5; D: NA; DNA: TGTGCCAGCAGTTGGGGACTTAATCAGCCCCAGCATTTT; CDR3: CASSWGLNQPQHF
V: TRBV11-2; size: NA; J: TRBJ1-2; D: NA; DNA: TGTGCCAGCAGCTCCCGCCTCCAGGGAGGCGGCTACACCTTC; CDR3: CASSSRLQGGGYTF
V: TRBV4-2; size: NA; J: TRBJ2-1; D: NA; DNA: TGTGCCAGCAGCCAAGTACTAGCTGAGCAGTTCTTC; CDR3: CASSQVLAEQFF
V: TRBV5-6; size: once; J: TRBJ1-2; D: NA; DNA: TGTGCCAGCAGCTTGGGGGGCCTGAATGGCTACACCTTC; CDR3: CASSLGGLNGYTF
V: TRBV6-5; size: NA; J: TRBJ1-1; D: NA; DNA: TGTGCCAGCAGGCGGGAGAGGGGCACTGAAGCTTTCTTT; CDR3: CASRRERGTEAFF
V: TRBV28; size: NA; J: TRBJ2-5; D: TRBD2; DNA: TGTGCCAGCGTAACAAGCGGGGGGAACCAAGAGACCCAGTACTTC; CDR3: CASVTSGGNQETQYF
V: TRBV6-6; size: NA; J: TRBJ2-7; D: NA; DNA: TGTGCCAGCAGTTACACAAGAAGCTACGAGCAGTACTTC; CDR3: CASSYTRSYEQYF
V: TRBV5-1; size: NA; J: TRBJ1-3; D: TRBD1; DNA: TGCGCCAGCAGCTTAGGGACAGGGTACGGCTCTGGAAACACCATATATTTT; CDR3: CASSLGTGYGSGNTIYF
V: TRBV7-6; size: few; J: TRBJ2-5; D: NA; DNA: TGTGCCAGCAGCCCTGTCGTAGCCGGGATGGAGACCCAGTACTTC; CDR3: CASSPVVAGMETQYF
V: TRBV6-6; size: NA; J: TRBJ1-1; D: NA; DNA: TGTGCCAGCAGTTACTCCGGGACAAACACTGAAGCTTTCTTT; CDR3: CASSYSGTNTEAFF
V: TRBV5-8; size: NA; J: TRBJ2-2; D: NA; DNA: TGTGCCAGCAGCTTGGTGTGGTGGGGCCGAATGAACACCGGGGAGCTGTTTTTT; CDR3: CASSLVWWGRMNTGELFF
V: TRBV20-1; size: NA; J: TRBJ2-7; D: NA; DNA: TGCAGTGCTATGCGGGACTACGAGCAGTACTTC; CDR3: CSAMRDYEQYF
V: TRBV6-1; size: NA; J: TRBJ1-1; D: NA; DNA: TGTGCCAGCAGTGCACAGGGGAACACTGAAGCTTTCTTT; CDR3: CASSAQGNTEAFF
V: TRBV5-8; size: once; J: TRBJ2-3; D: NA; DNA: TGTGCCAGCAGCTTCAGGGGCACAGATACGCAGTATTTT; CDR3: CASSFRGTDTQYF
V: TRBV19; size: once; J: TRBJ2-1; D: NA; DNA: TGTGCCAGTAGGGGGAGCTCCTACAATGAGCAGTTCTTC; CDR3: CASRGSSYNEQFF
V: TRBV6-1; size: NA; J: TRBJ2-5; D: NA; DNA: TGTGCCAGCAGTCAAGCCCGGGAGACCCAGTACTTC; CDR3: CASSQARETQYF
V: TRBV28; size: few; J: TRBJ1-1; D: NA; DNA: TGTGCCAGCAGTTTACGGGGGGGAGGCACTGAAGCTTTCTTT; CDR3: CASSLRGGGTEAFF
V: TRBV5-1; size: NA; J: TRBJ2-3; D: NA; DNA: TGCGCCAGCAGCTTGGACGCGGGGGATACGCAGTATTTT; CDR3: CASSLDAGDTQYF
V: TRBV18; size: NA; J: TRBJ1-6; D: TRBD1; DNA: TGTGCCAGCTCACGACAGGGGCAACCGGGGAATTCACCCCTCCACTTT; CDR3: CASSRQGQPGNSPLHF
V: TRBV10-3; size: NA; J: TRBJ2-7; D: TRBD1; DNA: TGTGCCATCACCCCGACAGGGCTGAACTACGAGCAGTACTTC; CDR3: CAITPTGLNYEQYF
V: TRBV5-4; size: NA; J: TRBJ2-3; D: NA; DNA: TGTGCCAGCAGCTTGGTAGAGGGGAGGGATACGCAGTATTTT; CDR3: CASSLVEGRDTQYF
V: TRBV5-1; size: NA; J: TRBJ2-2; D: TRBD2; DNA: TGCGCCAGCAGCCCCTTAGCGGGGGGCACCGGGGAGCTGTTTTTT; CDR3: CASSPLAGGTGELFF
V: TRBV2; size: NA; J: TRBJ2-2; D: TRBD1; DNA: TGTGCCAGCCTAGGGACAGGGGTGCACACCGGGGAGCTGTTTTTT; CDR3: CASLGTGVHTGELFF
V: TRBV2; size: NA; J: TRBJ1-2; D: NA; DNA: TGTGCCAGCAGCCGGGATTCTAACTATGGCTACACCTTC; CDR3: CASSRDSNYGYTF
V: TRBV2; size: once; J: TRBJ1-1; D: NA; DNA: TGTGCCAGCAGTGTGACCGACAGCACTGAAGCTTTCTTT; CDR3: CASSVTDSTEAFF
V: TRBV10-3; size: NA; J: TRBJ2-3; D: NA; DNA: TGTGCCACCGCCGGGGGGACAGGCCCAGATACGCAGTATTTT; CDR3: CATAGGTGPDTQYF
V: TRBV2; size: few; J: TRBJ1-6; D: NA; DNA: TGTGCCAGCAGTGAACGGGGGGACTCGGGCTCACCCCTCCACTTT; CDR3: CASSERGDSGSPLHF
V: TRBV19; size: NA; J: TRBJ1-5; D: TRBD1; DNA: TGTGCCAGTAGTTTCGGCAGGGGGAATAGCAATCAGCCCCAGCATTTT; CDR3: CASSFGRGNSNQPQHF
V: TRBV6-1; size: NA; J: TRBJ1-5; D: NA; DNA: TGTGCCAGCAGTGAAGAGACAGTTAGCAATCAGCCCCAGCATTTT; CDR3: CASSEETVSNQPQHF
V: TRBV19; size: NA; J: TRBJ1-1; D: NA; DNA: TGTGCCAGTAGTTCCCCGGGGGGAATGAACACTGAAGCTTTCTTT; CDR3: CASSSPGGMNTEAFF
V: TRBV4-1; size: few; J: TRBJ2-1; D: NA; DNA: TGCGCCAGCAGGTACAGGGAGAGCTCCTACAATGAGCAGTTCTTC; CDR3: CASRYRESSYNEQFF
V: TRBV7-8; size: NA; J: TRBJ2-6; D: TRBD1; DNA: TGTGCCAGCAGCTTAGCCGGGACAGTTAGAACCTCTGGGGCCAACGTCCTGACTTTC; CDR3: CASSLAGTVRTSGANVLTF
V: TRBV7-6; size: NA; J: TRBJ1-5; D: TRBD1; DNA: TGTGCCAGCAGCCCTTTTGGGACAGGGGAGAATCAGCCCCAGCATTTT; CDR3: CASSPFGTGENQPQHF
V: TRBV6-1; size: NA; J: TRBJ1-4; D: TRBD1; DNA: TGTGCCAGCAGTGTAACCCCGGGACAGGGGATAACTAATGAAAAACTGTTTTTT; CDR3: CASSVTPGQGITNEKLFF
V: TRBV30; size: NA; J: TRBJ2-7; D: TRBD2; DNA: TGTGCCTGGGCCAAGCGGGGGGGGTTAAACGAGCAGTACTTC; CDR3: CAWAKRGGLNEQYF
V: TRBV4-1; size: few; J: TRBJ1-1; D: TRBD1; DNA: TGCGCCAGCAGCCAAGAGGGACAGGGGGCCGGAGGCACTGAAGCTTTCTTT; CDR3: CASSQEGQGAGGTEAFF
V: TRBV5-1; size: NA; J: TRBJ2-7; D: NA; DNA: TGCGCCAGCAGCCATGACACCTACGAGCAGTACTTC; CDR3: CASSHDTYEQYF